This is a list of T cell receptor beta chains from one sample in a study of vaccination and CD4 T cells after COVID-19. Antigens for these TCRs are unknown. In TCRdb, the PCR reads were re-called with MiXCR into one record per CDR3 protein. The sample contains around 21,000 distinct CDR3 sequences, roughly 51% of which appear only once. The sample consisted of CD4+ T cells from blood, cultured in vitro. These receptors were obtained from a human donor who had recovered from COVID-19. Each CDR3 is given with its conserved first and last residue. Each record gives: V gene, CDR3 length, clone size, J gene, D gene, CDR3 DNA, CDR3 protein. The D gene is left open where the match is weak. Rows give clone size only sometimes, using once, few, many, or a class for an expanded clone.

TRBV7-2	13	few	TRBJ1-5	.	TGTGCCAGCAGCTTAGCGAGTGCCCAGCCCCAGCATTTT	CASSLASAQPQHF
TRBV6-1	13	.	TRBJ1-2	TRBD1	TGTGCCAGCAGCTCGACAGGGAACTATGGCTACACCTTC	CASSSTGNYGYTF
TRBV20-1	11	.	TRBJ1-1	.	TGCAGTGCTAAAGTGGGGGGCCGAGCTTTCTTT	CSAKVGGRAFF
TRBV19	14	.	TRBJ1-6	TRBD1	TGTGCCAGTAGTATACAGGGGGATAATTCACCCCTCCACTTT	CASSIQGDNSPLHF
TRBV7-9	15	few	TRBJ2-1	.	TGTGCCAGCAGCTCGAAATGGGGGGTTGCAGACACGCAGTTCTTC	CASSSKWGVADTQFF
TRBV7-3	15	.	TRBJ1-2	.	TGTGCCAGCGTCTATGTGGAGGGTACTAACTATGGCTACACCTTC	CASVYVEGTNYGYTF
TRBV2	15	few	TRBJ1-1	.	TGTGCCAGCAGTGATATCGGGGTGAGGGGGACTGAAGCTTTCTTT	CASSDIGVRGTEAFF
TRBV2	15	.	TRBJ1-5	TRBD1	TGTGCCAGCAGTCGAACAGGGGCGAGCAATCAGCCCCAGCATTTT	CASSRTGASNQPQHF
TRBV7-2	15	.	TRBJ1-3	TRBD1	TGTGCCAGCAGCCTTCGGACAGGGTCTGGAAACACCATATATTTT	CASSLRTGSGNTIYF
TRBV15	13	.	TRBJ2-4	.	TGTGCCACCAGCGAAGGACAGAGGTACATTCAGTACTTC	CATSEGQRYIQYF
TRBV25-1	12	.	TRBJ1-2	.	TGTGCCAGCAGTGGGAAGGGAAAAGGCTACACCTTC	CASSGKGKGYTF
TRBV7-9	16	.	TRBJ2-2	TRBD1	TGTGCCAGCAGCCGTCGGAGGCAGGGGGACACCGGGGAGCTGTTTTTT	CASSRRRQGDTGELFF
TRBV28	20	.	TRBJ2-7	.	TGTGCCAGCACCCCTGCCCCGGGCAGGAGCCTATACTCTGACTCCTACGAGCAGTACTTC	CASTPAPGRSLYSDSYEQYF
TRBV11-3	12	.	TRBJ1-1	.	TGTGCCAGCAGCTTAGGGGCCAGTGAAGCTTTCTTT	CASSLGASEAFF
TRBV12-3/TRBV12-4	16	.	TRBJ2-5	.	TGTGCCAGCAGTAGTTTCGTGGAGGGCCCTCGAGAGACCCAGTACTTC	CASSSFVEGPRETQYF
TRBV5-1	13	once	TRBJ1-5	.	TGCGCCAGCAGCTTGGCCGGAAATCAGCCCCAGCATTTT	CASSLAGNQPQHF
TRBV19	14	.	TRBJ1-6	TRBD1	TGTGCCAGTAGTACGGGACAGGGAATTTCACCCCTCCACTTT	CASSTGQGISPLHF
TRBV28	12	.	TRBJ2-7	.	TGTGCCAGCAGTTTTGGCCTCAACGAGCAGTACTTC	CASSFGLNEQYF